This T cell receptor (beta chain) was captured in a study of blood T cell repertoires in COVID-19. The assay was immunoSEQ multiplex PCR, and TCRdb's table has in-frame clones only and misses some. The data contain about 390,000 clones, about 83% of them singletons. This sequence was found in a woman between 50 and 59 years old who had recovered from COVID-19. The specimen was PBMCs or T cells enriched from blood (not recorded which).

The CDR3 reads CASSLEAGDIGGYTF. The DNA for the CDR3 is TGTGCCAGCAGCTTAGAGGCGGGGGATATTGGCGGCTACACCTTC. J is TRBJ1-2 and V is TRBV7-6, with a weak D call TRBD1 (5 bases). The CDR3 has 15 amino acids. The germline V gene encodes CDR1 SGHVS and CDR2 FNYEAQ. The V gene lost 1 base and the J gene lost 8 bases, with 17 bases spanning the gap.